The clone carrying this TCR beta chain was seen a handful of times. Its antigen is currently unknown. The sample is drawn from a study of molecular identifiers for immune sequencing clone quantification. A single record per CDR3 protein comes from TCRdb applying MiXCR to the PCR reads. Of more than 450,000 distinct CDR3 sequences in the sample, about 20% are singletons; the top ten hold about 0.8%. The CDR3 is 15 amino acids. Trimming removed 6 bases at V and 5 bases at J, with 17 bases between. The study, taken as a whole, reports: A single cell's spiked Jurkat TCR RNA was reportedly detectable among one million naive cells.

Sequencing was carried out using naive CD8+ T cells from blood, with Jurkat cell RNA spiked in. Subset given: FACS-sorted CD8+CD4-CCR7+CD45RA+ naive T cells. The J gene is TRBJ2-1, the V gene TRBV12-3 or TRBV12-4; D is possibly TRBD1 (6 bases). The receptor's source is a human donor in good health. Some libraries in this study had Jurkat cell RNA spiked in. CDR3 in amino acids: CASRPNSGHNNEQFF. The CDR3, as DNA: TGTGCCAGCAGACCAAACTCGGGACATAACAATGAGCAGTTCTTC.